This TCR beta chain comes out of a study of blood T cells in healthy people across ages. A second roughly 6 to 12 cycle PCR used barcoded and J-beta primers. TCRdb processed the 5' RACE reads anew with MiXCR; each CDR3 protein has one entry. The sample has hundreds of thousands of distinct CDR3 sequences, approximately 30% seen once. This clonotype was detected many times. The CDR3 has 13 amino acids. Germline CDR1 is SQVTM and CDR2 is ANQGSEA. V gave up 6 bases and J gave up 1 base, with 12 bases separating them. This chain uses TRBV29-1 with TRBJ1-1; D gene unclear. Sequenced: blood. The sequence was collected from an elderly woman in good health. CDR3 bases: TGCAGCGTATCCCGGGGTGGGAACACTGAAGCTTTCTTT. This gives the protein CSVSRGGNTEAFF.